These T cell receptor beta chains were read from a single sample in a study of shared clonotypes between healthy human individuals. The protocol was immunoSEQ multiplex PCR, while the TCRdb copy is restricted to in-frame clones and leaves out a portion. The sample shows hundreds of thousands of clones, 90% to 97% of them seen only once. Sequencing was performed on naive CD4+ T cells sorted from blood. The receptors were sampled from a woman aged 30 to 39 in good health. Both conserved end residues are part of each CDR3. D genes are given only for firm matches. A clone size is listed for some rows: how often the clone was seen (once, few, many), or a class if it is expanded.

>TRBD2|TRBJ2-5|NA|TRBV10-1
TGCGCCAGCAGTGGGACTACTGGGGGGGAGCAGTACTTC
CASSGTTGGEQYF
>TRBD2|TRBJ2-5|NA|TRBV5-1
TGCGCCAGCAGCTTATTGACTAGCCCAGACGAAGAGACCCAGTACTTC
CASSLLTSPDEETQYF
>NA|TRBJ1-5|NA|TRBV6-5
TGTGCCAGCAGTTACTCATATAGGGGAGAGCCCCAGCATTTT
CASSYSYRGEPQHF
>TRBD1|TRBJ1-1|few|TRBV6-1
TGTGCCAGCAGTAACGGACAGGCGTACACTGAAGCTTTCTTT
CASSNGQAYTEAFF
>TRBD1|TRBJ1-1|NA|TRBV28
TGTGCCAACCTAGGACAGGGGGACTCGGACACTGAAGCTTTCTTT
CANLGQGDSDTEAFF
>NA|TRBJ2-3|NA|TRBV28
TGTGCCAGCAGTTTCCCCGGAGATGATACGCAGTATTTT
CASSFPGDDTQYF
>NA|TRBJ2-7|NA|TRBV10-1
TGCGCCAGCAAGGCCTCTTCCTACGAGCAGTACTTC
CASKASSYEQYF
>NA|TRBJ2-2|NA|TRBV6-1
TGTGCCAGCAGTTTCGGGGGCGACACCGGGGAGCTGTTTTTT
CASSFGGDTGELFF
>TRBD2|TRBJ2-7|NA|TRBV11-2
TGTGCCAGCAGCCCACTCCGCGCGGGAGGGCCTCAAGGTGAGCAGTACTTC
CASSPLRAGGPQGEQYF
>TRBD1|TRBJ2-7|NA|TRBV6-1
TGTGCCAGCAAGGATAGGGACAGGGCCCACTACGAGCAGTACTTC
CASKDRDRAHYEQYF
>TRBD1|TRBJ2-7|NA|TRBV9
TGTGCCAGCAGCGTAGGCACAGGGGTCTCCTACGAGCAGTACTTC
CASSVGTGVSYEQYF
>NA|TRBJ1-1|few|TRBV10-1
TGCGCCAGCAGTGGACACCTGAACACTGAAGCTTTCTTT
CASSGHLNTEAFF
>TRBD2|TRBJ2-1|once|TRBV4-2
TGTGCCAGCAGCCAAGATCGGGCTAGCGGGATCTATAGAGGGGATGAGCAGTTCTTC
CASSQDRASGIYRGDEQFF
>NA|TRBJ2-7|NA|TRBV28
TGTGCCAGCAGTTTAACGGGATTCGGAGTTTACGAGCAGTACTTC
CASSLTGFGVYEQYF
>TRBD2|TRBJ2-7|NA|TRBV13
TGTGCCAGCAGCCCCGGACTAGCGGGAATATACGAGCAGTACTTC
CASSPGLAGIYEQYF
>NA|TRBJ1-1|NA|TRBV6-5
TGTGCCAGCAGTTACTTAGGGAACACTGAAGCTTTCTTT
CASSYLGNTEAFF